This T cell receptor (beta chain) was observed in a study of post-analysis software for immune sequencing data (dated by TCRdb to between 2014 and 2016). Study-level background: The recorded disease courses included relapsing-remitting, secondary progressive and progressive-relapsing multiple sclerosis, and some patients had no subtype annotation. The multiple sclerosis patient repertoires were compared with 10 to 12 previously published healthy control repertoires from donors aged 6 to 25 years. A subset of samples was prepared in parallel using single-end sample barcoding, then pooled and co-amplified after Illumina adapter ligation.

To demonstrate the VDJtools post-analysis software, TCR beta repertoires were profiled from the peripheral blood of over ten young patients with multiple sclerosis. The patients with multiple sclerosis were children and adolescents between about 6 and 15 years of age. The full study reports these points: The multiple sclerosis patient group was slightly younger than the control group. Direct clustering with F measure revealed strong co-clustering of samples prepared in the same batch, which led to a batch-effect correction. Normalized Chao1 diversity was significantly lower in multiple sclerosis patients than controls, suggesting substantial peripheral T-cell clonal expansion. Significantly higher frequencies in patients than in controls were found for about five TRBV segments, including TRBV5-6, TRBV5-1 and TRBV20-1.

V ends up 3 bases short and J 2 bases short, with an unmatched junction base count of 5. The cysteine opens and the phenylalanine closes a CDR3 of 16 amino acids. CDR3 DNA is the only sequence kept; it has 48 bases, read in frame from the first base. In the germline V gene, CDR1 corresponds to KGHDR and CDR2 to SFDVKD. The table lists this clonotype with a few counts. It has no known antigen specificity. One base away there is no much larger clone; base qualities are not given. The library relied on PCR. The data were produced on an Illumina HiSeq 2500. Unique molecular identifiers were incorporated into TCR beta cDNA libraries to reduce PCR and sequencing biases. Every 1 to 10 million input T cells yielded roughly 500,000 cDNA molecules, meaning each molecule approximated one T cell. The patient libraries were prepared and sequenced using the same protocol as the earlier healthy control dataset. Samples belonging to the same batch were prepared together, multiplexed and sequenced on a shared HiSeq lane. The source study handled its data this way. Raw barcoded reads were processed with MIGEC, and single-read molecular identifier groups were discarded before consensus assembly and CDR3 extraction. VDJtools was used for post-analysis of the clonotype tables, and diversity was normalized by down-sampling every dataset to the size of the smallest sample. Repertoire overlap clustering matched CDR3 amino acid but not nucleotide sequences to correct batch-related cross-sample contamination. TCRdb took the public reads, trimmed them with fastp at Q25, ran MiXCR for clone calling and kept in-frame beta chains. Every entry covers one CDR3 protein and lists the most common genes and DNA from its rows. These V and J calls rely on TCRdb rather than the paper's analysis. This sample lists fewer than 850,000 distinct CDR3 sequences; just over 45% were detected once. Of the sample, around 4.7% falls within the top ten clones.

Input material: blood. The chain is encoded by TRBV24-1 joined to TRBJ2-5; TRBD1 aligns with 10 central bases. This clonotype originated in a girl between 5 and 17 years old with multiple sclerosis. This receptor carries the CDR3 CATSDPRDRGQETQYF. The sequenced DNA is TGTGCCACCAGTGATCCCCGGGACAGGGGACAAGAGACCCAGTACTTC.